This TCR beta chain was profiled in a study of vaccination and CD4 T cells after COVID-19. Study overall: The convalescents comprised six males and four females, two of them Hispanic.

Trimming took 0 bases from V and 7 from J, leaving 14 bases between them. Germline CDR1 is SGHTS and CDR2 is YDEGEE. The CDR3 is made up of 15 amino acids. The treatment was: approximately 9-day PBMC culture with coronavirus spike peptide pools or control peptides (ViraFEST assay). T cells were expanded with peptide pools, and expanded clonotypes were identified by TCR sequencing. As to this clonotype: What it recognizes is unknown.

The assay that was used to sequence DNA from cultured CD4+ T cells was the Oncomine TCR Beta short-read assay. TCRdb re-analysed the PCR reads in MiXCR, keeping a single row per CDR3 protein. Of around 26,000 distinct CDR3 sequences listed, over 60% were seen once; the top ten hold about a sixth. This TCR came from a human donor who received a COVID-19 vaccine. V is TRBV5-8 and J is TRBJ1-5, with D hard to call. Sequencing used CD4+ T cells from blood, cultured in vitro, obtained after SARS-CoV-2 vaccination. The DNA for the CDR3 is TGTGCCAGCAGCTTGGCGGGCAGGCGGTCACAGCCCCAGCATTTT. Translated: CASSLAGRRSQPQHF. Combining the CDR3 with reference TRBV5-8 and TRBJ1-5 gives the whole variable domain EAGVTQSPTHLIKTRGQQATLRCSPISGHTSVYWYQQALGLGLQFLLWYDEGEERNRGNFPPRFSGRQFPNYSSELNVNALELEDSALYLCASSLAGRRSQPQHFGDGTRLSIL.